This T cell receptor beta chain emerged from a study of human T cells and chemical hapten exposure. Across the study: 2% DPC was applied to roughly 2 cm by roughly 2 cm of upper inner arm skin for sensitization. The scalp of each patient received a weekly diphenylcyclopropenone dose for the full roughly 25-week study. General study results and limits: Compared with pre-sensitization or healthy control sets, expanded TCRs clustered more. Patch test score rose with PT1 expanded TCR count, significant at thresholds 8, 16 and 32, not 4.

This clonotype occurred a few times. Its specificity is not known. MiXCR, run by TCRdb on the RACE reads, gives a single entry per CDR3 protein. Seen here are tens of thousands of distinct CDR3 sequences, less than 15% observed once, and the top ten hold approximately 1.9%. This sample's time point: pre-sensitization, week 0. Stated treatment: therapeutic diphenylcyclopropenone sensitization with weekly scalp DPC. RNA extraction used unfractionated whole blood as the source of total RNA. Sequenced here: whole blood, sampled in connection with sensitization to the hapten diphenylcyclopropenone (DPC). The source is a woman aged 40-49 years with alopecia areata. Some clones in this sample may be carry-over from other donors' samples.

Written as DNA, the CDR3 is TGCGCCAGCAGCCCTACTGACAGGGTAATTGAGACCCAGTACTTC. Translation gives CASSPTDRVIETQYF. This chain connects TRBV5-1 to TRBJ2-5; 7 nucleotides align to TRBD1. The germline gives CDR1 SGHRS, CDR2 YFSETQ. The CDR3 covers 15 residues. V was clipped by 4 bases and J by 5 bases; unmatched bases: 11.